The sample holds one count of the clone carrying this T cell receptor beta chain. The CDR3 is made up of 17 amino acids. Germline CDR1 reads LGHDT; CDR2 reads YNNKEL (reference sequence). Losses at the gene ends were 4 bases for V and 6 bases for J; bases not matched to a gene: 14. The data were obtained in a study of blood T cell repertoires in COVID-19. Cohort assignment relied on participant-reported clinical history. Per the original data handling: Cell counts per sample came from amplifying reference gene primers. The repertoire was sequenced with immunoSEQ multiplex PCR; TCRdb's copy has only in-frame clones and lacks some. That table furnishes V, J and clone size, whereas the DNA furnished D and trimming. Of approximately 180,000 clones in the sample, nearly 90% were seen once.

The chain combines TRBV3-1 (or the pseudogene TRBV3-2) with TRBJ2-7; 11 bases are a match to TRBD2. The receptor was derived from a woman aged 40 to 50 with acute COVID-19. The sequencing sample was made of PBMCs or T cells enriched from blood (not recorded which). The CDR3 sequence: CASSPRVLAGGPGEQYF. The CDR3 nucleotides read TGTGCCAGCAGCCCCCGAGTATTAGCGGGGGGGCCGGGCGAGCAGTACTTC.